This paragraph reports one T cell receptor (beta chain). The antigen it binds to is not known. No base quality information exists; no much larger clone differs at one position. Sequencer: Illumina HiSeq 2500. TCR beta libraries were prepared by quantitative 5'-RACE with molecular barcodes. In the authors' own workflow: A new computational method, built on a probabilistic model of VDJ rearrangement, was used to identify disease-linked TCR variants. TCRdb trimmed public reads at Q25 via fastp, called clones via MiXCR and kept in-frame beta chains. Rows merge per CDR3 protein into single entries with the most common DNA and genes. Here the V and J calls rest on TCRdb's processing, not on the authors' analysis. The sample table records about 240,000 distinct CDR3 sequences; around 11% of these occur just once. The top ten clones comprise under 7% of the sample. Trimming accounts for 2 bases at V and 4 bases at J, while the number of junction bases matched to no gene is 5. The cysteine opens and the phenylalanine closes a CDR3 of 17 amino acids. Of the read, only the CDR3 DNA is kept; its 51 bases are in frame from base 1. From the germline V gene, CDR1 is SGHRS and CDR2 is YFSETQ.

This sample stems from a study of CD8 T cells in ankylosing spondylitis (TCRdb year 2017). Background for the entire study: T cell receptor beta repertoires were profiled in healthy donors and ankylosing spondylitis patients so that disease-linked TCR variants could be found. The full study cohort comprised approximately 23 ankylosing spondylitis patients and 110 or so healthy donors. Samples of peripheral blood were taken, and for ankylosing spondylitis patients, synovial fluid was collected as well. Results and caveats for the whole study, not just this receptor: A TCR beta motif made up of several highly homologous amino acid variants appeared to be characteristic of blood from ankylosing spondylitis patients. Some of the motif variants had been reported before in the synovial fluid and blood of reactive arthritis patients, a finding that suggests common disease-initiation mechanisms. The disease-linked clones were reported as significantly enriched in matched synovial fluid samples from ankylosing spondylitis patients. The disease-linked clones showed a CD8+ phenotype and occurred at relatively low frequencies in peripheral blood.

The V and J genes are TRBV5-1 and TRBJ2-1; 14 bases in the junction line up with TRBD2. Material: blood, either unsorted or a sorted T cell fraction (not recorded which). This sequence originates from a male donor with ankylosing spondylitis or in good health (not recorded which). The CDR3 loop reads CASSFGTSGGKYNEQFF. The DNA sequence is given as TGCGCCAGCAGCTTCGGGACTAGCGGGGGAAAGTACAATGAGCAGTTCTTC.